Listed below are T cell receptor beta chains from one sample, sequenced in a study of cytomegalovirus exposure and HLA in healthy donors. TCRdb's copy holds only in-frame clones and misses some; the assay was immunoSEQ multiplex PCR. Altogether approximately 100,000 clones are present, about 77% being singletons, with the ten largest covering 10%. Sequencing was carried out using PBMCs. These receptors all stem from a woman under 30 in good health and CMV-seropositive. Each CDR3 is given with its conserved first and last residue. The D gene is left open where the match is weak. Clone sizes are given selectively: once, few, many, or a class where the clone is expanded.

size: once; D: TRBD2; V: TRBV6-6; J: TRBJ2-7; DNA: TGTGCCAGCAGTCCGTCGGGGGGAACCTACGAGCAGTACTTC; CDR3: CASSPSGGTYEQYF
size: -; D: TRBD1; V: TRBV27; J: TRBJ2-7; DNA: TGTGCCAGCAGTCGACCCAGGGGGGAGCAGTACTTC; CDR3: CASSRPRGEQYF
size: -; D: -; V: TRBV29-1; J: TRBJ1-1; DNA: TGCAGCGTTGGGGGGGGGCAACCTGAAGCTTTCTTT; CDR3: CSVGGGQPEAFF
size: -; D: -; V: TRBV2; J: TRBJ1-1; DNA: TGTGCCAGCAGTGTTTCGGGGTCCACTGAAGCTTTCTTT; CDR3: CASSVSGSTEAFF
size: -; D: -; V: TRBV10-3; J: TRBJ2-2; DNA: TGTGCCATCAGTGTCCCGGGATGGGAGATAGATAACACCGGGGAGCTGTTTTTT; CDR3: CAISVPGWEIDNTGELFF
size: few; D: TRBD1; V: TRBV4-1; J: TRBJ1-4; DNA: TGCGCCAGCAGCCTACAGGGGGCTGGTAATGAAAAACTGTTTTTT; CDR3: CASSLQGAGNEKLFF
size: once; D: -; V: TRBV6-5; J: TRBJ1-1; DNA: TGTGCCAGCAGTTACTTAGAGGGTGGCACTGAAGCTTTCTTT; CDR3: CASSYLEGGTEAFF
size: once; D: -; V: TRBV7-3; J: TRBJ2-6; DNA: TGTGCCAGCAGCTTAAAATCAGGGGCTGGGGCCAACGTCCTGACTTTC; CDR3: CASSLKSGAGANVLTF
size: -; D: -; V: TRBV27; J: TRBJ1-5; DNA: TGTGCCAGCAGTCCCGGACACCTTGGCAGCAATCAGCCCCAGCATTTT; CDR3: CASSPGHLGSNQPQHF
size: -; D: TRBD1; V: TRBV7-2; J: TRBJ2-7; DNA: TGTGCCAGCAGCTTATGGGGGACAGGGACCTACGAGCAGTACTTC; CDR3: CASSLWGTGTYEQYF
size: -; D: -; V: TRBV5-6; J: TRBJ2-1; DNA: TGTGCCAGCAGCTTGTGGGAGGTCAATGAGCAGTTCTTC; CDR3: CASSLWEVNEQFF
size: -; D: TRBD2; V: TRBV6-4; J: TRBJ2-7; DNA: TGTGCCAGCAGTGACGAGACGGCTGGGCTAGCGGAGCCCTCCTACGAGCAGTACTTC; CDR3: CASSDETAGLAEPSYEQYF
size: -; D: TRBD2; V: TRBV10-3; J: TRBJ2-7; DNA: TGTGCCATCAGGGATACACTAGCGGGAGGGCCCGAGCAGTACTTC; CDR3: CAIRDTLAGGPEQYF
size: few; D: TRBD1; V: TRBV28; J: TRBJ1-6; DNA: TGTGCCAGCAGTTCACAGGGGGCAAATTCACCCCTCCACTTT; CDR3: CASSSQGANSPLHF
size: -; D: -; V: TRBV7-9; J: TRBJ1-2; DNA: TGTGCCAGCAGCTTGGGACAAAGAGCTAACTATGGCTACACCTTC; CDR3: CASSLGQRANYGYTF
size: -; D: TRBD1; V: TRBV27; J: TRBJ1-5; DNA: TGTGCCAGCAGCCCAAGGAGGGGACAGGGGGCGGTTCAGCCCCAGCATTTT; CDR3: CASSPRRGQGAVQPQHF
size: -; D: -; V: TRBV5-4; J: TRBJ2-4; DNA: TGTGCCAGCAGCTTCCCCGAGGGCGGCAAAAACATTCAGTACTTC; CDR3: CASSFPEGGKNIQYF
size: -; D: -; V: TRBV5-1; J: TRBJ1-5; DNA: TGCGCCAGCAGCTTGGACGGGAATCAGCCCCAGCATTTT; CDR3: CASSLDGNQPQHF
size: -; D: -; V: TRBV6-5; J: TRBJ2-7; DNA: TGTGCCAGCAGTTACTCGAGGGTAACCCGCTACGAGCAGTACTTC; CDR3: CASSYSRVTRYEQYF
size: -; D: -; V: TRBV7-8; J: TRBJ1-3; DNA: TGTGCCAGCAGCTTGCGCAGGGCAACCTCTGGAAACACCATATATTTT; CDR3: CASSLRRATSGNTIYF
size: -; D: TRBD2; V: TRBV5-1; J: TRBJ2-1; DNA: TGCGCCAGCAGCCCCGGGGGGGGCTCCTACAATGAGCAGTTCTTC; CDR3: CASSPGGGSYNEQFF
size: -; D: -; V: TRBV15; J: TRBJ2-6; DNA: TGTGCCACCAGCAAGTCAGGGTCTGGGGCCAACGTCCTGACTTTC; CDR3: CATSKSGSGANVLTF
size: -; D: -; V: TRBV5-1; J: TRBJ2-3; DNA: TGCGCCAGCAGCTTGGCGCCTAGCGATAGCACAGATACGCAGTATTTT; CDR3: CASSLAPSDSTDTQYF
size: once; D: TRBD1; V: TRBV2; J: TRBJ1-2; DNA: TGTGCCAGCGCCCCGGGACAGGGCTACACCTTC; CDR3: CASAPGQGYTF
size: -; D: TRBD2; V: TRBV7-8; J: TRBJ2-7; DNA: TGTGCCAGCAGCACCGCGCGGGGGGGCGGGTCCTACGAGCAGTACTTC; CDR3: CASSTARGGGSYEQYF
size: once; D: -; V: TRBV27; J: TRBJ1-2; DNA: TGTGCCAGCAGTTTATCCGCGATCAGGGTAGTTGGCGGACAGTCCGATTATGGCTACACCTTC; CDR3: CASSLSAIRVVGGQSDYGYTF
size: -; D: TRBD2; V: TRBV13; J: TRBJ2-1; DNA: TGTGCCAGCAGCCTCCCGGCTAGCGGGGGGGCAAATGAGCAGTTCTTC; CDR3: CASSLPASGGANEQFF
size: few; D: TRBD1; V: TRBV6-1; J: TRBJ1-6; DNA: TGTGCCAGCAGAGGGACAGGGGGCGATTCACCCCTCCACTTT; CDR3: CASRGTGGDSPLHF
size: -; D: -; V: TRBV27; J: TRBJ2-1; DNA: TGTGCCAGCAGTTTAGGGGCCGCGGGAAATGAGCAGTTCTTC; CDR3: CASSLGAAGNEQFF
size: -; D: -; V: TRBV29-1; J: TRBJ2-5; DNA: TGCAGCGTTGGGACAATCCAAGAGACCCAGTACTTC; CDR3: CSVGTIQETQYF
size: -; D: TRBD1; V: TRBV9; J: TRBJ1-6; DNA: TGTGCCAGCACACAACAGGGGTCACCCCTCCACTTT; CDR3: CASTQQGSPLHF
size: -; D: TRBD1; V: TRBV7-9; J: TRBJ1-1; DNA: TGTGCCAGCAGAGACGGGACAGCGCCTGAAGCTTTCTTT; CDR3: CASRDGTAPEAFF
size: once; D: -; V: TRBV27; J: TRBJ1-1; DNA: TGTGCCAGCAGTTTATCTCGATTGGGACACCCTGAAGCTTTCTTT; CDR3: CASSLSRLGHPEAFF
size: -; D: TRBD1; V: TRBV11-2; J: TRBJ1-2; DNA: TGTGCCAGCAACTCGGACAGGGGGCACTATGGCTACACCTTC; CDR3: CASNSDRGHYGYTF
size: -; D: -; V: TRBV7-9; J: TRBJ1-1; DNA: TGTGCCAGCAGCTTATGGGGGGTGAACACTGAAGCTTTCTTT; CDR3: CASSLWGVNTEAFF
size: few; D: -; V: TRBV7-9; J: TRBJ2-1; DNA: TGTGCCAGCAGCTTTAATCCGAGGGGGAATGAGCAGTTCTTC; CDR3: CASSFNPRGNEQFF
size: -; D: TRBD1; V: TRBV9; J: TRBJ1-1; DNA: TGTGCCAGCAGCGGCAGGGGGCTCGGCACTGAAGCTTTCTTT; CDR3: CASSGRGLGTEAFF
size: -; D: -; V: TRBV2; J: TRBJ2-1; DNA: TGTGCCAGCAGTGAAGCACGGGGAAGGCAGTTCTTC; CDR3: CASSEARGRQFF
size: -; D: -; V: TRBV27; J: TRBJ2-3; DNA: TGTGCCAGCAGTTTATATGGGGGAGGAGGCACAGATACGCAGTATTTT; CDR3: CASSLYGGGGTDTQYF
size: -; D: -; V: TRBV10-3; J: TRBJ2-7; DNA: TGTGCCATCAGTGAGTCAGGAGCCCCAAACTCCTACGAGCAGTACTTC; CDR3: CAISESGAPNSYEQYF
size: -; D: TRBD2; V: TRBV19; J: TRBJ2-1; DNA: TGTGCCAGTAGTATCCCAGCGGGGGGCAACAATGAGCAGTTCTTC; CDR3: CASSIPAGGNNEQFF
size: -; D: TRBD2; V: TRBV5-1; J: TRBJ2-7; DNA: TGCGCCAGCAGCTTACAGCCGGGACTAGAGGACGAGCAGTACTTC; CDR3: CASSLQPGLEDEQYF
size: medium-sized; D: -; V: TRBV4-3; J: TRBJ2-5; DNA: TGCGCCAGCAGCCAAGTGCAAGCTGAAGAGACCCAGTACTTC; CDR3: CASSQVQAEETQYF
size: -; D: -; V: TRBV9; J: TRBJ2-7; DNA: TGTGCCAGCAGCGTCTCGGGGGGCCCCTACGAGCAGTACTTC; CDR3: CASSVSGGPYEQYF
size: -; D: -; V: TRBV5-1; J: TRBJ1-2; DNA: TGCGCCAGCAGCTTGGGTTTTCGCAGGGAAGGATATGGCTACACCTTC; CDR3: CASSLGFRREGYGYTF
size: -; D: -; V: TRBV5-1; J: TRBJ2-7; DNA: TGCGCCAGCAGCTTGGCCGGGACAACCTACGAGCAGTACTTC; CDR3: CASSLAGTTYEQYF
size: -; D: -; V: TRBV19; J: TRBJ1-1; DNA: TGTGCCAGTATGGCCCAGGGGAGATTGAACACTGAAGCTTTCTTT; CDR3: CASMAQGRLNTEAFF
size: -; D: TRBD2; V: TRBV5-6; J: TRBJ2-3; DNA: TGTGCCAGCAGCTTAATTTTAGCGGGGACGCGCGAAACGCAGTATTTT; CDR3: CASSLILAGTRETQYF
size: few; D: TRBD1; V: TRBV4-1; J: TRBJ2-1; DNA: TGCGCCAGCAGCCATCCGGGACAGGGCGTCAATGAGCAGTTCTTC; CDR3: CASSHPGQGVNEQFF
size: once; D: -; V: TRBV4-1; J: TRBJ2-7; DNA: TGCGCCAGCAGCCATAGGCGGGGGCCCTACGAGCAGTACTTC; CDR3: CASSHRRGPYEQYF
size: once; D: TRBD1; V: TRBV6-1; J: TRBJ1-2; DNA: TGTGCCAGCCGGGGGACAGGGGCGGCGTCTGGCTACACCTTC; CDR3: CASRGTGAASGYTF